The T cell receptor (beta chain) under discussion was sequenced for a study of T cell responses to AZD1222 COVID-19 vaccine. Notes on the study in general: Nearly half of spike-specific TCRs reportedly target unmutated variant regions. It should be noted that donors were predominantly white British and more often female, and clonal diversity was possibly underestimated. Repertoire collection took place solely once the T cell response had peaked. When two AZD1222 doses had been given, Spike-specific TCR breadth and depth rose.

As for this clone: Its target is unknown.

This table comes from immunoSEQ multiplex PCR, and its TCRdb copy is limited to in-frame clones, with some not included. The sample lists 150,000 to 170,000 clones; 88% were seen once. The CDR3 is 14 residues long. Germline-derived CDR1 and CDR2 are SEHNR and FQNEAQ (reference sequence). The germline V and J ends were trimmed by 4 bases and 2 bases, with 9 bases remaining between them. This chain uses TRBV7-9 with TRBJ1-3; D gene ambiguous. The TCR was taken from an adult in good health. The input for sequencing was peripheral blood, taken on day 0 of AZD1222 vaccination. The CDR3 sequence is CASSSAGAGNTIYF. The CDR3 bases are TGTGCCAGCAGCTCAGCCGGGGCTGGAAACACCATATATTTT. Supplemented by reference TRBV7-9 and TRBJ1-3, the full variable domain reads DTGVSQNPRHKITKRGQNVTFRCDPISEHNRLYWYRQTLGQGPEFLTYFQNEAQLEKSRLLSDRFSAERPKGSFSTLEIQRTEQGDSAMYLCASSSAGAGNTIYFGEGSWLTVV.